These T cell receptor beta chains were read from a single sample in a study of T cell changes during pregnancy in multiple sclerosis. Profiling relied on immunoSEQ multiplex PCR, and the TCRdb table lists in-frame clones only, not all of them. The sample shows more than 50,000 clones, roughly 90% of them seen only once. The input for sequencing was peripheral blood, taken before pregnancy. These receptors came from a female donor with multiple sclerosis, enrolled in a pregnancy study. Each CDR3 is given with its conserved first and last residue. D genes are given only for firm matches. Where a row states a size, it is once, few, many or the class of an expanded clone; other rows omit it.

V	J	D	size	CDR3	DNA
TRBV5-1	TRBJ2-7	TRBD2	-	CASMKHGGAYEQYF	TGCGCCAGCATGAAGCACGGGGGGGCATACGAGCAGTACTTC
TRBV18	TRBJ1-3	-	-	CASSPRSGESGNTIYF	TGTGCCAGCTCACCACGGTCAGGGGAATCTGGAAACACCATATATTTT
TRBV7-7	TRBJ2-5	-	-	CASSLAAGIQETQYF	TGTGCTAGCAGCTTAGCGGCAGGGATCCAAGAGACCCAGTACTTC
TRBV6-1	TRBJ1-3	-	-	CASRKEELGSNTIYF	TGTGCCAGCAGGAAAGAAGAACTAGGATCGAACACCATATATTTT
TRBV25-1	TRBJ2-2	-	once	CASSESGGWELFF	TGTGCCAGCAGTGAATCCGGCGGCTGGGAGCTGTTTTTT
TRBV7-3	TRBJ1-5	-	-	CASSLTSGQPQHF	TGTGCCAGCAGCTTAACGTCGGGTCAGCCCCAGCATTTT
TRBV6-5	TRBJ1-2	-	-	CASSHGGSEVWGYTF	TGTGCCAGCAGTCACGGTGGGTCCGAGGTTTGGGGCTACACCTTC
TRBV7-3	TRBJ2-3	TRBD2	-	CASSPGTSGSTDTQYF	TGTGCCAGCAGCCCCGGGACTAGCGGTAGCACAGATACGCAGTATTTT
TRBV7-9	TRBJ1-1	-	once	CASSLALAANTEAFF	TGTGCCAGCAGCTTAGCGTTAGCAGCGAACACTGAAGCTTTCTTT
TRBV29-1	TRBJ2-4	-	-	CSAGLAGIQYF	TGCAGCGCCGGCCTGGCGGGCATTCAGTACTTC
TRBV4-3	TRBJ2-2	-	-	CASSVRQITGELFF	TGCGCCAGCAGCGTACGACAGATCACCGGGGAGCTGTTTTTT
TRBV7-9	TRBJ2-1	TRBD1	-	CASSPTSGQGVNEQFF	TGTGCCAGCAGCCCCACCTCGGGACAGGGGGTCAATGAGCAGTTCTTC
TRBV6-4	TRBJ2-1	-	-	CASSEAGPPGTYNEQFF	TGTGCCAGCAGTGAAGCCGGTCCCCCAGGAACCTACAATGAGCAGTTCTTC
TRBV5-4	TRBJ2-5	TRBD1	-	CASSPGQGRSGQETQYF	TGTGCCAGCAGCCCCGGACAGGGGCGGTCGGGGCAAGAGACCCAGTACTTC
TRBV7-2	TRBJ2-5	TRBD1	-	CASSYGTDQETQYF	TGTGCCAGCAGCTATGGGACAGACCAAGAGACCCAGTACTTC